The T cell receptor beta chain described here comes from a study of molecular identifiers for immune sequencing clone quantification. This clonotype came up many times. The junction departs from germline at one end; a sequencing error may be responsible. The V gene's germline CDR1 is SGHRS and CDR2 YFSETQ. This CDR3 is built from 13 residues. Methods described previously, with TCR primers listed, were used for bulk TCR libraries. Each CDR3 protein gets one entry after TCRdb re-called the PCR reads with MiXCR. This table holds about 640,000 distinct CDR3 sequences, 15% to 20% found once. The clonotype comes from a human donor in good health. Some libraries in this study had Jurkat cell RNA spiked in. The V call is TRBV5-1, the J call TRBJ2-7; no firm D call. Material for sequencing was naive CD8+ T cells from blood, with Jurkat cell RNA spiked in. Subset specified: FACS-sorted CD8+CD4-CCR7+CD45RA+ naive T cells. As DNA, the CDR3 is TGTGCCAGCAGTTTAGAGCCGGCCTACGAGCAGTACTTC. Protein product: CASSLEPAYEQYF.